Sequencing of this T cell receptor beta chain was carried out in a study of cytomegalovirus exposure and HLA in healthy donors. 60 Vbeta and 13 Jbeta primers were used in PCR. This table comes from immunoSEQ multiplex PCR, and its TCRdb copy is limited to in-frame clones, with some not included. The table lists about 220,000 clones, roughly 80% of them singletons. With 1 base removed from V and 2 bases from J, the gap between germline ends came to 18 bases. The CDR3 is 18 amino acids. Germline CDR1 reads LNHNV; CDR2 reads YYDKDF (reference sequence). This receptor was identified in a woman in her forties in good health and CMV-seropositive. This sequence joins TRBV15 and TRBJ2-1; D may be TRBD1 (5 bases). The sample comprised PBMCs. This CDR3 is CATSRGKQAARAYNEQFF. DNA for the CDR3: TGTGCCACCAGCAGAGGGAAACAGGCCGCCCGGGCCTACAATGAGCAGTTCTTC.